One sample yielded the 27 T cell receptor beta chains listed below, sequenced in a study of control samples from healthy donors and cancer patients. Generated by immunoSEQ multiplex PCR, the TCRdb table keeps only in-frame clones and is missing some. The sample consists of 150,000 or so clones, about 93% of them appearing once. The sequenced sample consisted of blood. The receptors originated from a man over 45 in good health.

The gene calls are TRBV7-3 and TRBJ2-3; 9 nucleotides align to TRBD2. The CDR3 is 12 amino acids. The V gene's germline CDR1 is SGHTA and CDR2 FQGTGA. V lost 5 bases and J lost 9; bases outside the gene matches: 3. The CDR3 loop is CASSQSGGTQYF. In DNA, the CDR3 is TGTGCCAGCAGCCAAAGCGGGGGGACGCAGTATTTT.

V usage is TRBV28 and J usage is TRBJ1-2; TRBD1 matches at 8 bases. J lost 4 bases, V lost 1 base, and 11 bases had no gene match. The germline gives CDR1 MDHEN, CDR2 SYDVKM. The CDR3 runs to 17 residues. The CDR3 DNA follows: TGTGCCAGCAGTTTATTATTTGGCAGGGGGCCTGGCTATGGCTACACCTTC. It translates to CASSLLFGRGPGYGYTF.

The J gene is TRBJ2-7, the V gene TRBV28; D call uncertain. Germline assignment: CDR1 MDHEN and CDR2 SYDVKM. The CDR3 has 12 amino acids. V was clipped by 3 bases and J by 6 bases, with 9 bases between them. This chain's CDR3 is CASSLKGFEQYF. The CDR3 bases are TGTGCCAGCAGTTTGAAGGGCTTCGAGCAGTACTTC.

The J gene is TRBJ2-6, the V gene TRBV20-1; D is undetermined. Germline V gene sequence: CDR1 DFQATT, CDR2 SNEGSKA (reference sequence). With 3 bases removed from V and 0 bases from J, the gap between germline ends came to 9 bases. The CDR3 spans 15 residues. The CDR3 reads CSASFGSSGANVLTF. The CDR3 nucleotides are TGCAGTGCTAGTTTTGGAAGCTCTGGGGCCAACGTCCTGACTTTC.

The rearrangement links TRBV10-3 to TRBJ2-2, with D maybe TRBD2 (6 bases). The germline CDR1 and CDR2 sequences are ENHRY and SYGVKD. The CDR3 runs to 15 residues. V was shortened by 2 bases and J by 6 bases, with 13 bases between the two germline ends. CDR3 sequence (DNA): TGTGCCATCAGTGAGGCGGAGGGCCGGCCCGGGGAGCTGTTTTTT. It is translated as CAISEAEGRPGELFF.

The chain combines TRBV25-1 with TRBJ2-7; 11 bases line up with TRBD1. V lost 1 base and J lost 7; bases outside the gene matches: 6. This CDR3 is 15 amino acids long. Germline assignment: CDR1 MGHDK and CDR2 SYGVNS. The CDR3 sequence is CASSEWTGGAGEQYF. The CDR3 nucleotides read TGTGCCAGCAGTGAATGGACAGGGGGCGCGGGGGAGCAGTACTTC.

The rearrangement uses TRBV19 and TRBJ1-1; a weak D match, TRBD1 (6 bases). The CDR3 runs 14 residues. Trimming left V 7 bases short and J 2 bases short, with 14 bases between. Germline loops: CDR1 LNHDA, CDR2 SQIVND (reference sequence). CDR3 DNA sequence: TGTGCCAGTAAGTACAGGGAGCCTAACACTGAAGCTTTCTTT. Translated, it gives CASKYREPNTEAFF.

The rearrangement links TRBV28 to TRBJ1-1; 9 bases map to TRBD1. CDR3 length: 15 amino acids. The germline CDR1 and CDR2 sequences are MDHEN and SYDVKM. Germline trimming cut 7 bases from V and 1 base from J; bases unmatched to any gene: 7. The CDR3 region is CASTEPGQGNTEAFF. In nucleotides, the CDR3 is TGTGCCAGCACCGAACCGGGACAGGGGAACACTGAAGCTTTCTTT. The full variable domain, in which reference TRBV28 and TRBJ1-1 provide the parts outside the CDR3, is DVKVTQSSRYLVKRTGEKVFLECVQDMDHENMFWYRQDPGLGLRLIYFSYDVKMKEKGDIPEGYSVSREKKERFSLILESASTNQTSMYLCASTEPGQGNTEAFFGQGTRLTVV.

The genes are TRBV7-3 and TRBJ2-7; a possible D gene is TRBD2 (5 bases). The V gene lost 6 bases and the J gene lost 12 bases, with 15 bases spanning the gap. Germline CDR1 and CDR2: SGHTA and FQGTGA. This CDR3 is 11 amino acids long. The CDR3 protein is CASRSSEATYF. CDR3 coding DNA: TGTGCCAGCAGGTCTTCGGAGGCGACGTACTTC.

This chain connects TRBV5-4 to TRBJ2-1; possibly TRBD1 for D (6 bases). CDR3 length: 13 amino acids. The V end was cut by 2 bases, the J end by 6 bases, with 9 bases between. Germline CDR1 is SGHNT and CDR2 is YYREEE (reference sequence). CDR3 sequence: CASSFQGPNEQFF. CDR3 DNA sequence: TGTGCCAGCAGCTTTCAGGGGCCCAATGAGCAGTTCTTC.

CDR3 amino acids: CASSEGSGRANSGELFF. Here the CDR3 DNA reads TGCGCCAGCAGTGAAGGTAGCGGGAGGGCCAACTCCGGGGAGCTGTTTTTT. The chain links TRBV10-2 to TRBJ2-2; the match to TRBD2 covers 11 bases. Germline V gene lookup returns CDR1 WSHSY and CDR2 SAAADI. After removal of 3 bases from V and 6 bases from J, the junction contained 9 bases not matched to a gene. The CDR3 spans 17 residues.

This chain joins TRBV3-1 (or the pseudogene TRBV3-2) and TRBJ1-4; the D gene is possibly TRBD1 (6 bases). V was cut by 1 base and J by 4 bases, with 10 bases left in between. The CDR3 has 15 residues. Germline assignment: CDR1 LGHDT and CDR2 YNNKEL (reference sequence). The CDR3 nucleotides are TGTGCCAGCAGCCAAGGAGCCAGGGGTAATGAAAAACTGTTTTTT. This gives the protein CASSQGARGNEKLFF.

The V gene is TRBV10-3, the J gene TRBJ1-5, with TRBD1 as a possible D gene (5 bases). V was pared by 4 bases and J by 2 bases, with 6 bases between. Germline V lookup: CDR1 ENHRY, CDR2 SYGVKD. This CDR3 has 13 residues. The CDR3 protein is CAISGGGNQPQHF. CDR3 bases: TGTGCCATCAGTGGGGGGGGCAATCAGCCCCAGCATTTT.

This clone was seen just once. The chain is built from TRBV9 and TRBJ1-2, with a tentative D call TRBD1 (6 bases). The CDR3 has 19 amino acids. In germline, CDR1 is SGDLS, CDR2 YYNGEE. Trimming pared 0 bases from V and 4 bases from J, leaving 25 bases between. The CDR3 DNA reads TGTGCCAGCAGCGTAGAAAGGGGCGGCACAGGGCCCCAAATCTATGGCTACACCTTC. Its translation is CASSVERGGTGPQIYGYTF.

V usage is TRBV21-1 and J usage is TRBJ2-7. TRBV21-1 is a documented pseudogene. The CDR3 is 15 residues long. The DNA of the CDR3 is TGTGCCAGCAGCCACACTGTTAACAGGGAGGACGAGCAGTACTTC. Protein: CASSHTVNREDEQYF.

The genes are TRBV5-1 and TRBJ2-1, with D perhaps being TRBD1 or TRBD2 (5 bases each). The V gene lost 4 bases and the J gene lost 2 bases, with 16 bases spanning the gap. CDR1 and CDR2 (germline): SGHRS, YFSETQ. The CDR3 spans 16 residues. CDR3: CASSGAGVFTYNEQFF. The CDR3 nucleotides read TGCGCCAGCAGCGGGGCGGGTGTTTTTACCTACAATGAGCAGTTCTTC.

CDR3: CASTQSSDRGYNEQFF. In DNA form, the CDR3 reads TGCGCCAGCACGCAATCTTCGGACAGGGGTTACAATGAGCAGTTCTTC. The V call is TRBV5-1, the J call TRBJ2-1, with 9 positions matching TRBD1. The CDR3 spans 16 residues. CDR1 is SGHRS and CDR2 is YFSETQ in the germline V gene. V lost 6 bases and J lost 4; bases outside the gene matches: 11.

The chain uses TRBV4-1 and TRBJ1-1, with TRBD1 matching over 12 bases. V shed 4 bases, J shed 7 bases, and the junction held 10 bases outside the gene matches. This CDR3 contains 16 residues. Germline CDR1 and CDR2: MGHRA and YSYEKL. CDR3 sequence: CASSLSRDRGPGEAFF. The CDR3 bases are TGCGCCAGCAGCCTCTCAAGGGACAGGGGGCCGGGTGAAGCTTTCTTT.

CDR3 nucleotide sequence: TGCGCCAGCAGCTTGAATGGGGTTGCGTCCTACAATGAGCAGTTCTTC. This encodes CASSLNGVASYNEQFF. This chain connects TRBV5-1 to TRBJ2-1, with D hard to call. V was trimmed by 1 base and J by 1 base, leaving 12 bases between them. The CDR3 has 16 amino acids. CDR1 SGHRS and CDR2 YFSETQ come from the germline V gene.

The rearrangement uses TRBV9 and TRBJ2-5; 7 bases match TRBD2. This CDR3 comprises 15 residues. Germline loops: CDR1 SGDLS, CDR2 YYNGEE. V dropped 0 bases and J dropped 2; count of bases not matched to a gene: 4. Here the CDR3 DNA reads TGTGCCAGCAGCGTAGGGCCTAGCGGTCAAGAGACCCAGTACTTC. Amino acid sequence: CASSVGPSGQETQYF.

The V and J genes are TRBV20-1 and TRBJ1-2; D unresolved. In germline, CDR1 is DFQATT, CDR2 SNEGSKA (reference sequence). The CDR3 covers 11 residues. V was trimmed by 6 bases and J by 2 bases, leaving 7 bases between them. The CDR3 spells CSAISNYGYTF. CDR3 bases: TGCAGTGCAATATCCAACTATGGCTACACCTTC.

A note on this clone: In the same sample, other DNA sequences code for this CDR3. The chain uses TRBV19 and TRBJ2-7; perhaps TRBD2 as D (6 bases). The CDR3 length is 14 residues. Trimming removed 3 bases from V and 2 bases from J, with 11 bases in between. Germline-derived CDR1 and CDR2 are LNHDA and SQIVND (reference sequence). The CDR3 DNA reads TGTGCCAGTAGTATTGCAGGAGGGCCCTACGAGCAGTACTTC. It is translated as CASSIAGGPYEQYF.

This chain uses TRBV11-3 with TRBJ2-7; 7 nucleotides line up with TRBD1. The CDR3 consists of 15 residues. Germline V gives CDR1 SGHNT, CDR2 YENEEA. The ends lost 5 bases at V and 6 bases at J; junction bases unmatched: 13. The CDR3 region has the DNA TGTGCCAGCAGCCCCAGGACAGGTACAAGGGGCGAGCAGTACTTC. This translates into CASSPRTGTRGEQYF.

V is TRBV18 and J is TRBJ2-1; D remains ambiguous. Per the germline V gene, CDR1 is KGHSH and CDR2 is LQKENI. V was clipped by 3 bases and J by 0 bases, with 6 bases between them. This CDR3 is 14 amino acids long. The CDR3 coding sequence is TGTGCCAGCTCACCTACTGTCTCCTACAATGAGCAGTTCTTC. Translation: CASSPTVSYNEQFF.

V usage is TRBV5-1 and J usage is TRBJ2-7; 10 nucleotides agree with TRBD2. Germline CDR1 and CDR2: SGHRS and YFSETQ. V was clipped by 1 base and J by 2 bases; unmatched bases: 3. CDR3 length equals 15 residues. The CDR3 DNA reads as TGCGCCAGCAGCTTGCAAGCGGGAGGGCCCTACGAGCAGTACTTC. Protein: CASSLQAGGPYEQYF.

This chain links TRBV18 with TRBJ2-7, with 12 bases that match TRBD1. J gave up 7 bases and V 3 bases, and 7 bases lay outside the gene matches. The CDR3 totals 15 residues. In germline, CDR1 is KGHSH, CDR2 LQKENI. DNA of the CDR3: TGTGCCAGCTCACCTCCGGGACAGGGGGCTAGGGAGCAGTACTTC. Translated, it gives CASSPPGQGAREQYF.

The V and J genes are TRBV7-9 and TRBJ1-1, with D perhaps TRBD1 (6 bases). V lost 0 bases to trimming and J lost 8 bases, with 16 bases between them. In germline, CDR1 is SEHNR, CDR2 FQNEAQ (reference sequence). The CDR3 loop spans 15 amino acids. Here the CDR3 DNA reads TGTGCCAGCAGCTTAGCCGGGACACAGGCTCGGGAAGCTTTCTTT. It yields the protein CASSLAGTQAREAFF.